This T cell receptor (beta chain) was obtained from a study of T cell responses to AZD1222 COVID-19 vaccine. Study-wide findings and caveats: Baseline serostatus was positive in only a handful of AZD1222 recipients. Close to half of spike-specific TCRs reportedly recognize unmutated variant regions. Two AZD1222 administrations were followed by greater Spike-specific TCR breadth and depth.

Method: immunoSEQ multiplex PCR; TCRdb's copy keeps in-frame clones and lacks some. Counted here are approximately 150,000 clones, about 91% occurring once; the ten biggest clones make up under 4%. With respect to this clone: Its matching antigen is unknown.

The germline V gene has CDR1 MRHNA and CDR2 SNTAGT. The CDR3 length is 16 residues. V was clipped by 2 bases and J by 4 bases, with 15 bases between them. Pooled in the analysis were second doses at about 4 or about 12 weeks. J is TRBJ2-1 and V is TRBV6-4; D may be TRBD2 (5 bases). The material sequenced was peripheral blood, taken 28 days after the second AZD1222 dose. The receptor was derived from an adult who received the AZD1222 COVID-19 vaccine. The CDR3 coding sequence is TGTGCCAGCAGTGACCAGCTTCTAGCTTCGTACAATGAGCAGTTCTTC. Its protein product is CASSDQLLASYNEQFF.